Reported below is one T cell receptor (beta chain). The data stem from a study of blood T cell repertoires in COVID-19. Study-level information: COVID-19 samples from acute and convalescent phases originated in the United States, Italy and Spain. Sources were T cells, B-cell-depleted T cells, or PBMCs; the material itself was cDNA or gDNA.

Original handling: Reference gene primer amplification gave nucleated cell count estimates. The method was immunoSEQ multiplex PCR; TCRdb's version includes in-frame clones alone and lacks a portion of them. That table is the source of V, J and clone size, and D and trimming were worked out from the DNA. Among roughly 230,000 clones listed, roughly four fifths were seen once. From germline, CDR1 is SGHRS and CDR2 YFSETQ. Trimming at V came to 3 bases and at J to 4 bases, leaving 8 bases not matched to a gene. The CDR3 totals 15 residues. This chain links TRBV5-1 with TRBJ2-3; 7 bases agree with TRBD1. Source material: peripheral blood. The clonotype originates from a man aged 50 or older with active or convalescent COVID-19. CDR3 residues: CASSSTGALPDTQYF. CDR3 DNA sequence: TGCGCCAGCAGCTCCACAGGGGCCCTTCCAGATACGCAGTATTTT.